The rows below give T cell receptor beta chains drawn from one sample of a study of T cell repertoires in cytomegalovirus infection. These receptors have no identified antigens. TCRdb analysed the reads with MiXCR anew, one entry per CDR3 protein. The sample consists of 300,000 to 400,000 distinct CDR3 sequences, almost 30% of them appearing once. Sequences were derived from cultured PBMCs, sampled from culture after CMV antigen stimulation. These receptors all come from a human donor in good health (CMV status not recorded). Some clones in this sample may be carry-over from other donors' samples. Both conserved end residues are part of each CDR3. Each record gives: V gene, D gene, clone size, J gene, CDR3 DNA, CDR3 protein. A D gene is named only where the DNA matches it firmly. Part of the rows lack a size; the others show once, few, many or a class for expanded clones.

v_gene: TRBV7-9; d_gene: TRBD1; abundance: NA; j_gene: TRBJ1-2; CDR3nt: TGTGCCAGCAGCTTAGTGGCGGGACAGGGGAACTATGGCTACACCTTC; CDR3aa: CASSLVAGQGNYGYTF
v_gene: TRBV12-5; d_gene: NA; abundance: NA; j_gene: TRBJ2-2; CDR3nt: TGTGCTAGTGGTTCCAGGGGTCGGAACACCGGGGAGCTGTTTTTT; CDR3aa: CASGSRGRNTGELFF
v_gene: TRBV24-1; d_gene: NA; abundance: NA; j_gene: TRBJ2-1; CDR3nt: TGTGCCACCAGTGATTCCAGGGTCTATGAGCAGTTCTTC; CDR3aa: CATSDSRVYEQFF
v_gene: TRBV7-9; d_gene: TRBD2; abundance: many; j_gene: TRBJ2-1; CDR3nt: TGTGCCAGCAGCCCTATAAGAAGCGGGAGGTTAGGGATGCTGGCCAATGAGCAGTTCTTC; CDR3aa: CASSPIRSGRLGMLANEQFF
v_gene: TRBV27; d_gene: NA; abundance: few; j_gene: TRBJ2-4; CDR3nt: TGTGCCAGCTCTACGGGAGCCAAAAACATTCAGTACTTC; CDR3aa: CASSTGAKNIQYF
v_gene: TRBV7-6; d_gene: NA; abundance: NA; j_gene: TRBJ1-2; CDR3nt: TGTGCCAGCAGCCAGAGGCTTGGGGGGGGTGGCTACACCTTC; CDR3aa: CASSQRLGGGGYTF
v_gene: TRBV6-6; d_gene: NA; abundance: NA; j_gene: TRBJ1-2; CDR3nt: TGTGCCAGCAGTTACGAGGGATCTAACTATGGCTACACCTTC; CDR3aa: CASSYEGSNYGYTF
v_gene: TRBV7-8; d_gene: TRBD2; abundance: few; j_gene: TRBJ2-1; CDR3nt: TGTGCCAGCAGCTTAGCGGCGGGAGTTACCTACAATGAGCAGTTCTTC; CDR3aa: CASSLAAGVTYNEQFF
v_gene: TRBV24-1; d_gene: TRBD1; abundance: NA; j_gene: TRBJ2-5; CDR3nt: TGTGCCACCAGTCTATCATCAGGGGGCCAAGAGACCCAGTACTTC; CDR3aa: CATSLSSGGQETQYF
v_gene: TRBV7-2; d_gene: TRBD1; abundance: NA; j_gene: TRBJ2-7; CDR3nt: TGTGCCAGCAGTTCAACTCGGGACAGGCCTTTCCGGGAGCAGTACTTC; CDR3aa: CASSSTRDRPFREQYF
v_gene: TRBV5-6; d_gene: TRBD2; abundance: NA; j_gene: TRBJ2-7; CDR3nt: TGTGCCAGCAGCCCTAGCGGGTATAGTACCTACGAGCAGTACTTC; CDR3aa: CASSPSGYSTYEQYF
v_gene: TRBV7-2; d_gene: NA; abundance: many; j_gene: TRBJ2-1; CDR3nt: TGTGCCAGCAGCTTAGTGACCACGGGAATCTACAATGAGCAGTTCTTC; CDR3aa: CASSLVTTGIYNEQFF
v_gene: TRBV11-2; d_gene: NA; abundance: NA; j_gene: TRBJ2-1; CDR3nt: TGTGCCAGCAGCCCCCAGGAGGGGGCGGGGGGTCCTTTCTTC; CDR3aa: CASSPQEGAGGPFF
v_gene: TRBV7-3; d_gene: NA; abundance: NA; j_gene: TRBJ2-2; CDR3nt: TGTGCCAGCAGCTTCCACAGGGAAGCCGGGGAGCTGTTTTTT; CDR3aa: CASSFHREAGELFF
v_gene: TRBV5-6; d_gene: NA; abundance: few; j_gene: TRBJ2-7; CDR3nt: TGTGCCAGCAGCCGGGACGGCGGGGTCCCCTACGAGCAGTACTTC; CDR3aa: CASSRDGGVPYEQYF
v_gene: TRBV11-2; d_gene: NA; abundance: many; j_gene: TRBJ1-2; CDR3nt: TGTGCCAGCAGCCATCTGCAGGGTTCTAACTATGGCTACACCTTC; CDR3aa: CASSHLQGSNYGYTF